This T cell receptor (beta chain) was retrieved from a study of Graves' ophthalmopathy and Graves' hyperthyroidism. Across the whole study: Cases classed as stable hyperthyroidism had no ophthalmopathy within 18 months of follow-up.

RNA served as the template for amplifying TCR beta CDR3 regions. First-round RT-PCR relied on HTBI primers, and a second-round multiplex PCR came next. A single record per CDR3 protein comes from TCRdb applying MiXCR to the multiplex PCR reads. The sample lists more than 1,000,000 distinct CDR3 sequences; 36% were seen once. J gave up 4 bases and V 7 bases, and 9 bases lay outside the gene matches. The CDR3 has 15 amino acids. Recruitment covered hyperthyroidism patients aged 18 to 65 whose new diagnosis was of under 2 months' duration. The clonotype originates from an adult man with Graves' hyperthyroidism. This chain connects TRBV12-3 or TRBV12-4 to TRBJ1-4, with 7 bases lining up with TRBD1. Sequencing was done on a sample of peripheral blood or thyroid tissue (not recorded which). The CDR3: CASTFQAGGNEKLFF. The DNA for the CDR3 is TGTGCCAGCACCTTCCAAGCAGGGGGTAATGAAAAACTGTTTTTT.